This T cell receptor (beta chain) was observed in a study of T-cell reconstitution after alpha-beta-depleted transplantation in children. Molecular barcoding with unique molecular identifiers was used for the TCRbeta library. TCRdb reprocessed the PCR reads via MiXCR and lists one record per CDR3 protein. The table lists about 870,000 distinct CDR3 sequences, 15% to 20% of them singletons. Study-wide results and caveats: Reportedly, roughly two months post-transplant, alpha-beta T cells arose from several hundred expanded graft clones. A year had passed since transplant, and T-cell counts and diversity by then came mostly from newly produced T cells. The study traced high day-60 TCRbeta diversity in some patients to surviving recipient T cells and thymic progenitors.

From germline, CDR1 is SQVTM and CDR2 ANQGSEA. CDR3 length: 15 residues. The V end lost 5 bases, the J end lost 4 bases, and 15 bases lay between the germline ends. With regard to this clonotype: What it recognizes is unknown.

This TCR derives from a male patient between 10 and 17 years old who had a stem cell transplant for acute lymphoblastic leukemia, so the T cells may come from the graft donor. The rearrangement links TRBV29-1 to TRBJ2-6, with a tentative D call TRBD1 (6 bases). Here the sequenced sample was PBMCs, mostly from graft donor cells, taken 360 days after TCRalphabeta/CD19-depleted stem cell transplant. DNA for the CDR3: TGCAGCGTTCTGCGACAGGCCGAGGGGGCCAACGTCCTGACTTTC. It codes for CSVLRQAEGANVLTF. The complete variable domain, with remaining parts taken from reference TRBV29-1 and TRBJ2-6, reads SAVISQKPSRDICQRGTSLTIQCQVDSQVTMMFWYRQQPGQSLTLIATANQGSEATYESGFVIDKFPISRPNLTFSTLTVSNMSPEDSSIYLCSVLRQAEGANVLTFGAGSRLTVL.